A single sample is the source of the 17 T cell receptor beta chains below, sequenced in a study of blood T cell repertoires in COVID-19. Produced via immunoSEQ multiplex PCR; TCRdb's table is partial and in-frame only. The sample consists of about 120,000 clones, 80% to 90% of them appearing once. Sequenced input: peripheral blood. Source of these receptors: a man aged 65 to 85 with active or convalescent COVID-19.

The rearrangement joins TRBV30 to TRBJ2-3; possible D gene TRBD2, 6 bases. Per the germline V gene, CDR1 is GTSNPN and CDR2 is SVGIG (reference sequence). The CDR3 sequence is 13 residues long. Trimming removed 0 bases from V and 5 bases from J, with 9 bases in between. The CDR3 here is CAWSVLGGDTQYF. DNA of the CDR3: TGTGCCTGGAGTGTACTGGGGGGAGATACGCAGTATTTT.

This chain links TRBV15 with TRBJ1-2; the match to TRBD1 covers 7 bases. CDR3 length: 17 residues. Germline lookup yields CDR1 LNHNV and CDR2 YYDKDF (reference sequence). V shed 5 bases, J shed 3 bases, and the junction held 15 bases outside the gene matches. CDR3 region: CATSPPRGGGPDYGYTF. In nucleotides, the CDR3 is TGTGCCACCAGCCCCCCCCGCGGAGGGGGCCCAGACTATGGCTACACCTTC.

V and J are TRBV5-1 and TRBJ2-7; D perhaps matches TRBD1 (6 bases). The CDR3 has 15 residues. CDR1 and CDR2 from the germline V gene are SGHRS and YFSETQ. Trimming took off 2 bases at V and 0 bases at J, with 12 bases between the two ends. The CDR3 coding sequence is TGCGCCAGCAGCTTAGGGACATCGAGCTCCTACGAGCAGTACTTC. It codes for CASSLGTSSSYEQYF. The full variable domain, with the rest looked up from reference TRBV5-1 and TRBJ2-7, is KAGVTQTPRYLIKTRGQQVTLSCSPISGHRSVSWYQQTPGQGLQFLFEYFSETQRNKGNFPGRFSGRQFSNSRSEMNVSTLELGDSALYLCASSLGTSSSYEQYFGPGTRLTVT.

The V and J genes are TRBV30 and TRBJ1-2; 7 nucleotides agree with TRBD1. This CDR3 is 15 amino acids long. Per germline, CDR1 GTSNPN and CDR2 SVGIG (reference sequence). Germline trimming cut 3 bases from V and 4 bases from J; bases unmatched to any gene: 11. CDR3 nucleotides: TGTGCCTGGAGCCCTATGTTTGGGACAGCCTATGGCTACACCTTC. Translation: CAWSPMFGTAYGYTF.

In DNA, the CDR3 is TGTGCCAGCATCAGGGACTCTGGGGCCAACGTCCTGACTTTC. Protein product: CASIRDSGANVLTF. The rearrangement joins TRBV7-9 to TRBJ2-6, with D maybe TRBD1 (5 bases). Germline V lookup: CDR1 SEHNR, CDR2 FQNEAQ (reference sequence). Trimming removed 7 bases at V and 0 bases at J, with 7 bases between. The CDR3 sequence is 14 residues long.

V and J are TRBV27 and TRBJ2-7, with D perhaps TRBD2 (6 bases). Trimming shortened V by 3 bases and J by 6 bases, and 6 bases separated the two germline ends. Germline CDR1 MNHEY, CDR2 SMNVEV (reference sequence). The CDR3 extends over 11 amino acids. DNA for the CDR3: TGTGCCAGCAGTTTCGGGGGCGAGCAGTACTTC. It specifies CASSFGGEQYF.

This clone has just a few counts. This chain links TRBV28 with TRBJ2-3; 11 nucleotides agree with TRBD2. V shed 3 bases and J 1 base; nucleotides not matched to a gene: 9. The V gene's germline CDR1 is MDHEN and CDR2 SYDVKM. The CDR3 totals 18 residues. The DNA of the CDR3 is TGTGCCAGCAGTTTTTTCCCTAGCGGGAGGCGAGGCACAGATACGCAGTATTTT. Amino acids: CASSFFPSGRRGTDTQYF.

The chain carries TRBV28 and TRBJ2-7; the match to TRBD2 covers 8 bases. The J segment lost 3 bases and the V segment lost 6 bases, leaving 4 bases of the junction unmatched. This CDR3 has 13 residues. CDR1 and CDR2 from the germline V gene are MDHEN and SYDVKM. The CDR3 region has the DNA TGTGCCAGCAGGCGGAGCGGGAGCTACGAGCAGTACTTC. Translation: CASRRSGSYEQYF.

This clone appeared a single time. Here the CDR3 reads CASSQDGGQPEKLFF. In nucleotides, the CDR3 is TGTGCCAGCAGCCAAGACGGGGGGCAGCCCGAAAAACTGTTTTTT. This chain connects TRBV3-1 (or the pseudogene TRBV3-2) to TRBJ1-4; weak D call: TRBD1 (6 bases). Looked up from germline, CDR1 is LGHDT and CDR2 is YNNKEL (reference sequence). This CDR3 region has 15 residues. The V and J ends lost 0 bases and 8 bases respectively, with 13 bases between them.

This chain connects TRBV29-1 to TRBJ1-2; 7 bases fit TRBD1. The CDR3 is 12 residues long. Per the germline V gene, CDR1 is SQVTM and CDR2 is ANQGSEA. Unmatched junction bases numbered 4, after V lost 2 bases and J lost 7 bases. The DNA of the CDR3 is TGCAGCGTTGAACCACAGGGGCTTGGCTACACCTTC. This sequence encodes CSVEPQGLGYTF.

The chain links TRBV2 to TRBJ2-1, with D tentatively TRBD1 (6 bases). Per germline, CDR1 SNHLY and CDR2 FYNNEI. Trimming removed 8 bases from V and 6 bases from J, with 8 bases in between. The CDR3 length is 11 residues. The CDR3 DNA reads as TGTGCCAGCGGACAGATCAATGAGCAGTTCTTC. Its translation is CASGQINEQFF.

The chain carries TRBV2 and TRBJ1-5, with 7 bases lining up with TRBD1. CDR3 size: 14 residues. The V gene's germline CDR1 is SNHLY and CDR2 FYNNEI. Losses at the gene ends were 6 bases for V and 2 bases for J; bases not matched to a gene: 4. The DNA of the CDR3 is TGTGCCAGCAGACAGGGGATCGGCAATCAGCCCCAGCATTTT. This codes for CASRQGIGNQPQHF.

The chain joins TRBV9 to TRBJ2-1; TRBD1 aligns across 12 bases. In germline, CDR1 is SGDLS, CDR2 YYNGEE. Germline trimming cut 1 base from V and 6 bases from J; bases unmatched to any gene: 8. The CDR3 is 17 residues long. The CDR3 spells CASSVHYRDRGLNEQFF. As DNA, the CDR3 is TGTGCCAGCAGCGTACACTACCGGGACAGGGGGCTCAATGAGCAGTTCTTC.

V gene TRBV28 combines with J gene TRBJ2-7; D not certain. The CDR3 is 14 residues long. V was cut by 6 bases and J by 5 bases, with 17 bases left in between. Germline V gene sequence: CDR1 MDHEN, CDR2 SYDVKM. CDR3 DNA: TGTGCCAGCAGCCTGAGTTCGGTACTCCACGAGCAGTACTTC. Protein product: CASSLSSVLHEQYF.

The rearrangement uses TRBV10-3 and TRBJ1-5; 7 nucleotides line up with TRBD1. The V gene end was trimmed by 10 bases and the J gene end by 1 base; junction bases not matched to a gene: 10. CDR1 and CDR2 from the germline V gene are ENHRY and SYGVKD. The CDR3 loop spans 15 amino acids. CDR3 amino acids: CATGVGTESNQPQHF. CDR3 DNA: TGTGCCACCGGGGTAGGGACAGAGAGCAATCAGCCCCAGCATTTT.

This rearrangement joins TRBV14 to TRBJ1-2; 7 nucleotides agree with TRBD1. Losses at the gene ends were 1 base for V and 7 bases for J; bases not matched to a gene: 9. CDR1 is SGHDN, CDR2 FVKESK, per germline. CDR3 length equals 15 residues. The DNA for the CDR3 is TGTGCCAGCAGCCAAGTTGGAGGGGGCTACGGTGGCTACACCTTC. As protein: CASSQVGGGYGGYTF.

The V gene is TRBV19, the J gene TRBJ1-1; 11 bases agree with TRBD1. The length of the CDR3 is 13 residues. With V trimmed by 7 bases and J by 7 bases, 5 bases remained unmatched. The germline V gene encodes CDR1 LNHDA and CDR2 SQIVND (reference sequence). CDR3 in amino acids: CASTGQGAIEAFF. The CDR3 nucleotides read TGTGCCAGTACCGGACAGGGGGCGATTGAAGCTTTCTTT. The entire variable domain, with the rest obtained from reference TRBV19 and TRBJ1-1, is as follows: DGGITQSPKYLFRKEGQNVTLSCEQNLNHDAMYWYRQDPGQGLRLIYYSQIVNDFQKGDIAEGYSVSREKKESFPLTVTSAQKNPTAFYLCASTGQGAIEAFFGQGTRLTVV.